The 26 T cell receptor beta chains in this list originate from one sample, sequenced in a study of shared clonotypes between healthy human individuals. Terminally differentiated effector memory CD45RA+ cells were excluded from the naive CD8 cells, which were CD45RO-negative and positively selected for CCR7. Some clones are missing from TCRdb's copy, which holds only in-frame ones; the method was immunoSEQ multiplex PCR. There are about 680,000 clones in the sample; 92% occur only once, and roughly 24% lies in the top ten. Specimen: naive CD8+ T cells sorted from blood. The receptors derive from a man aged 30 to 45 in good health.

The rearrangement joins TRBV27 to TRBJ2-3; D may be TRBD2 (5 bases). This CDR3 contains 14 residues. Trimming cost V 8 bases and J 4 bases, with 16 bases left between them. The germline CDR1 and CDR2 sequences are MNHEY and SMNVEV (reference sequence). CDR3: CASARILRADTQYF. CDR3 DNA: TGTGCCAGCGCCCGGATCCTGCGGGCAGATACGCAGTATTTT.

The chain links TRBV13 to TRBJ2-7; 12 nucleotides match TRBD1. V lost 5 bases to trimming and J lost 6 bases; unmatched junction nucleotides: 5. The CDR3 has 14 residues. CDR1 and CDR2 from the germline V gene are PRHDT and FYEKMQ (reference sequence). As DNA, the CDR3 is TGTGCCAGCAGCCCGGGACAGGGGGCGATCGAGCAGTACTTC. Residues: CASSPGQGAIEQYF.

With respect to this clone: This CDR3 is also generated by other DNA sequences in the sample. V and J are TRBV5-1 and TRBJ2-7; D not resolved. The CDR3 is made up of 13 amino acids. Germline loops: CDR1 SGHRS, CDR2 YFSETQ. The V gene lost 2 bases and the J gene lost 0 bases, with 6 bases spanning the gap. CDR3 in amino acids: CASSLTSSYEQYF. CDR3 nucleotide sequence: TGCGCCAGCAGCTTAACAAGCTCCTACGAGCAGTACTTC.

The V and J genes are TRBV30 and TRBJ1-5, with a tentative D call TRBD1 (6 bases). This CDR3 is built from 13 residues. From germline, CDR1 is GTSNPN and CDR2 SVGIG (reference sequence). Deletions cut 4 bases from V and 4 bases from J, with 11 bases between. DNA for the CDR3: TGTGCCTGGAATAGGGACACAAATCAGCCCCAGCATTTT. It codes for CAWNRDTNQPQHF.

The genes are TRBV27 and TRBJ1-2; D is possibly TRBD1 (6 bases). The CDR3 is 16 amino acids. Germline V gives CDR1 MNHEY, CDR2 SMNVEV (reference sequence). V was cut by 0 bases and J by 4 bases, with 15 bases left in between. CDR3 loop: CASSLSGGARGYGYTF. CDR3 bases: TGTGCCAGCAGTTTATCGGGGGGGGCCCGCGGCTATGGCTACACCTTC.

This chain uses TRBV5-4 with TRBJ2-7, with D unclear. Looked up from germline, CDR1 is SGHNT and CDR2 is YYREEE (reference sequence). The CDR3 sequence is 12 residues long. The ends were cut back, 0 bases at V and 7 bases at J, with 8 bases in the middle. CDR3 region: CASSLGWREQYF. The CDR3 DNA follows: TGTGCCAGCAGCTTGGGATGGCGGGAGCAGTACTTC.

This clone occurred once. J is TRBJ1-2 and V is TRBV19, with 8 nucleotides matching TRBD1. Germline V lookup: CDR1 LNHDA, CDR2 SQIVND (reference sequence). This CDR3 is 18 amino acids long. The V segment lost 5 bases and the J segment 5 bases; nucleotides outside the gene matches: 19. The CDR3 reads CASSPGTGRLLWEYGYTF. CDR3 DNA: TGTGCCAGTAGTCCCGGGACAGGAAGGCTACTGTGGGAGTATGGCTACACCTTC.

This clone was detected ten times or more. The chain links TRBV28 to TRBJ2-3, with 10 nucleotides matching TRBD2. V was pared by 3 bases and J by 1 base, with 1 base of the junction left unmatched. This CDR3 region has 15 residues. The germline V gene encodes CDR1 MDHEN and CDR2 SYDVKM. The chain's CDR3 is CASSLLAGGTDTQYF. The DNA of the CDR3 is TGTGCCAGCAGTTTGCTAGCGGGAGGCACAGATACGCAGTATTTT.

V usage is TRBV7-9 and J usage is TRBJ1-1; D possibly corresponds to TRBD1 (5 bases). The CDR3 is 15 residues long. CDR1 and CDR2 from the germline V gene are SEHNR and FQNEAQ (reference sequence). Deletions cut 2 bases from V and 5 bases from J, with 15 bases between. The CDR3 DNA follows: TGTGCCAGCAGCTTATTAGGGGACGGAGGTACTGAAGCTTTCTTT. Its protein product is CASSLLGDGGTEAFF.

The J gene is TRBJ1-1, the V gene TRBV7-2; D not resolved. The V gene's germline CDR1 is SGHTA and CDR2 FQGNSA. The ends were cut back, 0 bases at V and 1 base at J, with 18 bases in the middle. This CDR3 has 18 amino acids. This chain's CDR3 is CASSLATLGRLSNTEAFF. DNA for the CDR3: TGTGCCAGCAGCTTAGCGACGTTAGGACGTCTATCGAACACTGAAGCTTTCTTT.

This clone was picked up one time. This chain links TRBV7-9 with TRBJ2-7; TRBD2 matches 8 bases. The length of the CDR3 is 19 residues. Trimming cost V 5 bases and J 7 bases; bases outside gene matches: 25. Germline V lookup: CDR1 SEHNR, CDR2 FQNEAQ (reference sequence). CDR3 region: CASSPTETSAGGKLGEQYF. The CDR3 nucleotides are TGTGCCAGCAGCCCTACAGAGACTAGCGCGGGGGGTAAACTTGGGGAGCAGTACTTC.

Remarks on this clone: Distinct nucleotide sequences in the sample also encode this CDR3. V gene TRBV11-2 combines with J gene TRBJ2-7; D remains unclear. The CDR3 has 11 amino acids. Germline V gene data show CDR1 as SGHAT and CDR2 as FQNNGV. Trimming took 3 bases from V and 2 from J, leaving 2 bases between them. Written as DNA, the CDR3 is TGTGCCAGCAGCTTTACCTACGAGCAGTACTTC. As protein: CASSFTYEQYF.

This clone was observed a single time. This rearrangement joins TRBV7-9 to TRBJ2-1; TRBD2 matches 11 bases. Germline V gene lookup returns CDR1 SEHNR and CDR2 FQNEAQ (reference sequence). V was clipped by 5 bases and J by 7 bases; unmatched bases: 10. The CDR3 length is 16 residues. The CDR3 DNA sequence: TGTGCCAGCAGCACTGAACTAGCGGGAGTTTTTAATGAGCAGTTCTTC. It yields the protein CASSTELAGVFNEQFF.

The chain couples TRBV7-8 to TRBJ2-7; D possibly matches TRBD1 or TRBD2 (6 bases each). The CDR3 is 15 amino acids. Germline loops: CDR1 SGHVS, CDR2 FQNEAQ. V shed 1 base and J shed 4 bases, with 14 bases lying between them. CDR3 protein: CASSLDPGGAYEQYF. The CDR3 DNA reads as TGTGCCAGCAGCTTAGATCCCGGGGGCGCGTACGAGCAGTACTTC.

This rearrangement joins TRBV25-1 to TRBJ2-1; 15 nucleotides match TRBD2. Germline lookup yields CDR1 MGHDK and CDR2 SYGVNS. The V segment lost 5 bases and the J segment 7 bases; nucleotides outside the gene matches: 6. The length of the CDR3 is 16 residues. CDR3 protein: CASSSAGTSGRNEQFF. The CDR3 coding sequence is TGTGCCAGCAGTAGTGCCGGGACTAGCGGGAGGAATGAGCAGTTCTTC.

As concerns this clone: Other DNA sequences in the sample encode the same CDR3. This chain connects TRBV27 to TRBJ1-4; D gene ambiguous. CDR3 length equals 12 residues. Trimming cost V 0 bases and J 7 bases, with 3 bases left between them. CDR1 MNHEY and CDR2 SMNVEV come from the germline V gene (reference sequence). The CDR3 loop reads CASSLSGEKLFF. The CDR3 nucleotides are TGTGCCAGCAGTTTATCAGGTGAAAAACTGTTTTTT.

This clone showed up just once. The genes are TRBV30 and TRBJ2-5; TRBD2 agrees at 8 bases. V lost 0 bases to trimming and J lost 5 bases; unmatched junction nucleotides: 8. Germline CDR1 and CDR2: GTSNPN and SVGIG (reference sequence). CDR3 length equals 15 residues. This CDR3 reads CAWSVIAGGWETQYF. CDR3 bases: TGTGCCTGGAGTGTAATTGCGGGGGGCTGGGAGACCCAGTACTTC.

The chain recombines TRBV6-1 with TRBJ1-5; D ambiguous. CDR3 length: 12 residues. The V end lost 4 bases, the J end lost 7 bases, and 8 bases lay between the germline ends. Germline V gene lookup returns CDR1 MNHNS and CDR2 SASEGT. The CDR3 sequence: CASSASGQPQHF. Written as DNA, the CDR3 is TGTGCCAGCAGTGCCTCCGGGCAGCCCCAGCATTTT.

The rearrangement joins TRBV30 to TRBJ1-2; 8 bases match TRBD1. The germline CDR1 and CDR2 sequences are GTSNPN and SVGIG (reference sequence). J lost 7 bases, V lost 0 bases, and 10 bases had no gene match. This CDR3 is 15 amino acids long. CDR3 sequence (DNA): TGTGCCTGGAGTGTACCTCAGGGGGCGTGGAGTGGCTACACCTTC. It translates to CAWSVPQGAWSGYTF.

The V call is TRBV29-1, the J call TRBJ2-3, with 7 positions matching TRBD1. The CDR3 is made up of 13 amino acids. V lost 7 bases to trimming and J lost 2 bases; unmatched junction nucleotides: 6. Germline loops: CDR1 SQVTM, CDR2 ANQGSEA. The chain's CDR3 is CSGRDSLTDTQYF. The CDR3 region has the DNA TGCAGCGGAAGGGACAGCCTCACAGATACGCAGTATTTT.

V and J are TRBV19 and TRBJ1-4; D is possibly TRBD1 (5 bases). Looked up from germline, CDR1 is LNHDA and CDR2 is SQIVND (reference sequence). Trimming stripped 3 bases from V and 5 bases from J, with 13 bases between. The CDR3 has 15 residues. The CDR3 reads CASSIPQGVNEKLFF. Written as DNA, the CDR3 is TGTGCCAGTAGTATTCCGCAGGGAGTAAATGAAAAACTGTTTTTT. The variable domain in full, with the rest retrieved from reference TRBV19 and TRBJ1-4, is DGGITQSPKYLFRKEGQNVTLSCEQNLNHDAMYWYRQDPGQGLRLIYYSQIVNDFQKGDIAEGYSVSREKKESFPLTVTSAQKNPTAFYLCASSIPQGVNEKLFFGSGTQLSVL.

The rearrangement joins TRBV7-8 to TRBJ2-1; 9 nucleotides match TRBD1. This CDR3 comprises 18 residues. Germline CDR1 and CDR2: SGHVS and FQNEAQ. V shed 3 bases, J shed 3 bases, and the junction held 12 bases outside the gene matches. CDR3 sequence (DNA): TGTGCCAGCAGCTTGGACAGGGGAGATAGAATTGTCTACAATGAGCAGTTCTTC. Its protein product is CASSLDRGDRIVYNEQFF.

This CDR3 is CASSDLSGYNEQFF. The DNA for the CDR3 is TGCGCCAGCAGTGACCTTAGCGGGTACAATGAGCAGTTCTTC. The chain recombines TRBV10-2 with TRBJ2-1; 7 nucleotides line up with TRBD2. With V trimmed by 3 bases and J by 4 bases, 3 bases remained unmatched. CDR3 length: 14 amino acids. Germline CDR1 and CDR2: WSHSY and SAAADI.

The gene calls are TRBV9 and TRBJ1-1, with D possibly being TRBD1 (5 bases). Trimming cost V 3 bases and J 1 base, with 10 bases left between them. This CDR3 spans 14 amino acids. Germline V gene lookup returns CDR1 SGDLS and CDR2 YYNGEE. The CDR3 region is CASSAPGGNTEAFF. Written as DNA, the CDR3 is TGTGCCAGCAGCGCGCCGGGGGGGAACACTGAAGCTTTCTTT.

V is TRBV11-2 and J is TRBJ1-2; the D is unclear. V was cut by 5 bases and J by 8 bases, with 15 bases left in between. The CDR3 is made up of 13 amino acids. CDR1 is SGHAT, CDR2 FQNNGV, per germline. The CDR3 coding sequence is TGTGCCAGCAGCCCAGACACGACTCGGGGCTACACCTTC. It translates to CASSPDTTRGYTF.

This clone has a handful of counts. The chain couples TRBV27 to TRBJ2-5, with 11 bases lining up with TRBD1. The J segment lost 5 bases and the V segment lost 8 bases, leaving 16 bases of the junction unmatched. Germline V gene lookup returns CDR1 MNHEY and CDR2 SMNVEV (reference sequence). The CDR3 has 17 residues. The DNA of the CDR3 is TGTGCCAGCGCTGGACAGGGGGCGAGGCGGGCACGGGAGACCCAGTACTTC. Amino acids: CASAGQGARRARETQYF.